A selection of T cell receptor beta chains follows, all from one sample in a study of blood T cell repertoires in COVID-19. Clones were read by immunoSEQ multiplex PCR, and TCRdb kept only the in-frame ones, dropping some. Among about 130,000 clones, about 88% were seen once, and the ten largest hold over 1%. Sequenced input: peripheral blood. These receptors were obtained from a woman older than 75 with acute or convalescent COVID-19. CDR3s include the opening cysteine and the closing phenylalanine or tryptophan. The order of the fields is CDR3 DNA, CDR3 protein, D gene, clone size, J gene, V gene. The D gene is left open where the match is weak. Clone size is not always given. Where it is, it says once, few, many or a class for expanded clones.

TGCGCCAGCAGCCAAGGACAGGGGGATTCTAGCACAGATACGCAGTATTTT | CASSQGQGDSSTDTQYF | TRBD1 | NA | TRBJ2-3 | TRBV4-1
TGTGCCAGCAGCCAACTCGGGACAGGGAAAACAGATACGCAGTATTTT | CASSQLGTGKTDTQYF | TRBD1 | once | TRBJ2-3 | TRBV5-5
TGTGCCAGCAGCTTAGATACGGGGTGGACAGGACAGTACAATGAGCAGTTCTTC | CASSLDTGWTGQYNEQFF | TRBD1 | NA | TRBJ2-1 | TRBV11-3
TGTGCCAGCAGCTACCCCTTACGAGTCACAGATACGCAGTATTTT | CASSYPLRVTDTQYF | NA | NA | TRBJ2-3 | TRBV7-2
TGTGCCAGCAGCTCAATCGGGACTAGCGGGACCGAGCAGTACTTC | CASSSIGTSGTEQYF | TRBD2 | once | TRBJ2-7 | TRBV7-6
TGTGCCAGTAGTATAACGGGACAAACCAACCAAGAGACCCAGTACTTC | CASSITGQTNQETQYF | NA | NA | TRBJ2-5 | TRBV19
TGTGCCAGTAGTTCGAGCGGGGCGGGGGGGCCGGTCCGGTACTTC | CASSSSGAGGPVRYF | TRBD2 | NA | TRBJ2-4 | TRBV19
TGTGCCAGCAGGCACAGGGGGGACGGCACTGAAGCTTTCTTT | CASRHRGDGTEAFF | TRBD1 | NA | TRBJ1-1 | TRBV6-5
TGTGCCAGCAGTGAAGCGGGGCCTTCCTACGAGCAGTACTTC | CASSEAGPSYEQYF | NA | NA | TRBJ2-7 | TRBV6-1
TGTGCCAGCAGTCCACTAGGAGGGGGCCATTCACCCCTCCACTTT | CASSPLGGGHSPLHF | TRBD1 | NA | TRBJ1-6 | TRBV3-1/TRBV3-2
TGTGCCAGCAGAAGGGATACAGGTTATGGCTACACCTTC | CASRRDTGYGYTF | NA | NA | TRBJ1-2 | TRBV6-5
TGTGCCAGCAGCCGTCGCAGGCCTAACTATGGCTACACCTTC | CASSRRRPNYGYTF | NA | NA | TRBJ1-2 | TRBV3-1/TRBV3-2
TGCGCCAGTAGACTAGCGGGGGGGAATGAGCAGTTCTTC | CASRLAGGNEQFF | TRBD2 | NA | TRBJ2-1 | TRBV5-1
TGCGCCAGCAGCCAAGAGAGGGACAGGGGATACGAATCACCCCTCCACTTT | CASSQERDRGYESPLHF | TRBD1 | NA | TRBJ1-6 | TRBV4-1
TGTGCCAGCAGCCCGCGGACAGGGGCCATCTCTGGGGCCAACGTCCTGACTTTC | CASSPRTGAISGANVLTF | TRBD1 | NA | TRBJ2-6 | TRBV7-6
TGTGCCAGCAGTTCCCGGGACAGGGCCTACGAGCAGTACTTC | CASSSRDRAYEQYF | TRBD1 | once | TRBJ2-7 | TRBV6-5
TGTGCCAGCTCACCTACAAGGACAGGGGGAGGAACCGGGGAGCTGTTTTTT | CASSPTRTGGGTGELFF | TRBD1 | NA | TRBJ2-2 | TRBV18
TGTGCCAGCAGCTTAGCCGGATTAGCGGGGGGCGGAAACATTCAGTACTTC | CASSLAGLAGGGNIQYF | TRBD2 | once | TRBJ2-4 | TRBV7-2
TGTGCCACCAGTGATCCAGTGCCAGATACGCAGTATTTT | CATSDPVPDTQYF | NA | NA | TRBJ2-3 | TRBV24-1
TGTGCCAGCAGCCCCGGACAGAACTATGGCTACACCTTC | CASSPGQNYGYTF | NA | NA | TRBJ1-2 | TRBV2
TGCGCCAGCAGCCAAGAAGAGGGTCCGGGTACGCAGTATTTT | CASSQEEGPGTQYF | NA | NA | TRBJ2-3 | TRBV4-3
TGCAGTGCTAGCCCCGGCTACGAGCAGTACTTC | CSASPGYEQYF | NA | NA | TRBJ2-7 | TRBV20-1